These T cell receptor beta chains were read from a single sample in a study of cytomegalovirus exposure and HLA in healthy donors. Using immunoSEQ multiplex PCR, the repertoire was profiled, and TCRdb retains in-frame clones only, with some absent. The profile shows fewer than 200,000 clones, around four fifths of them singletons. Material for sequencing was PBMCs. Receptors were obtained from a girl aged 2-10 years in good health and CMV-seropositive. The conserved cysteine and the conserved F or W are not part of the CDR3 here. The order of the fields is CDR3 protein, V gene, D gene, CDR3 length. D genes are given only for firm matches.

ASSGGLNTEAF,TRBV19,.,11
ASSKVRRPEAF,TRBV21-1,.,11
SSSGLASTHYGYT,TRBV29-1,.,13
ASSQGARGFHGQPQH,TRBV4-1,.,15
AWCTGFNSPLH,TRBV30,.,11
ASSGQGGDEQY,TRBV6-1,.,11
ASSPPGQGSGKLF,TRBV27,TRBD1,13
ASSLGRGNTEAF,TRBV7-3,.,12
ASSQQTANYGYT,TRBV4-1,.,12
ASSSDSFTYEQY,TRBV5-4,.,12
ASSALAGLYNEQF,TRBV5-1,TRBD2,13
ASSDSSSGAHEAF,TRBV6-4,.,13
ASSPRRGSASYEQY,TRBV19,.,14
ASRSAGANVLT,TRBV19,.,11
ASSLGLAGGADTQY,TRBV7-8,TRBD2,14
ASSPTKLYGYT,TRBV18,.,11